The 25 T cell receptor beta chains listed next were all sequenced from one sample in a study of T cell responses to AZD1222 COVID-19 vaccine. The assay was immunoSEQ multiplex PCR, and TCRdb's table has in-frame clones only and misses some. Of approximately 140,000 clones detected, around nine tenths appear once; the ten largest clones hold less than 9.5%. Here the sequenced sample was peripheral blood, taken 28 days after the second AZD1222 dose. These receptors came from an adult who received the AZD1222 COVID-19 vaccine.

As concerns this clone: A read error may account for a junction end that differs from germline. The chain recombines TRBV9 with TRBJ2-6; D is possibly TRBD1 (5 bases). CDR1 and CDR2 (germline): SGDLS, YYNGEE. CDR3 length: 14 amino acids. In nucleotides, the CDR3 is TGTGCCAGCAGCGACCCATCTGGGGCCAACGTCCCGACTTTC. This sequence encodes CASSDPSGANVPTF. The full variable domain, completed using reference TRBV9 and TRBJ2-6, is DSGVTQTPKHLITATGQRVTLRCSPRSGDLSVYWYQQSLDQGLQFLIQYYNGEERAKGNILERFSAQQFPDLHSELNLSSLELGDSALYFCASSDPSGANVPTFGAGSRLTVL.

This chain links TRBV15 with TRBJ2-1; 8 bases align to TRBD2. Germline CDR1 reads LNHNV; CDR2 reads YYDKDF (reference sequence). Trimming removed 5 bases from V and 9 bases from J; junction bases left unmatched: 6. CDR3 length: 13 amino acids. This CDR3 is CATSGTGGPEQFF. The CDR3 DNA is TGTGCCACCAGCGGCACGGGGGGGCCTGAGCAGTTCTTC.

Written as DNA, the CDR3 is TGTGCCAGCAGCTCCGGGACTAGTAATTATGAGCAGTTCTTC. It codes for CASSSGTSNYEQFF. The rearrangement joins TRBV5-4 to TRBJ2-1, with 8 bases that match TRBD2. The CDR3 runs to 14 residues. The V segment lost 3 bases and the J segment 8 bases; nucleotides outside the gene matches: 7. Germline V gene sequence: CDR1 SGHNT, CDR2 YYREEE (reference sequence). Using reference TRBV5-4 and TRBJ2-1 for the parts outside the CDR3, the full variable domain is ETGVTQSPTHLIKTRGQQVTLRCSSQSGHNTVSWYQQALGQGPQFIFQYYREEENGRGNFPPRFSGLQFPNYSSELNVNALELDDSALYLCASSSGTSNYEQFFGPGTRLTVL.

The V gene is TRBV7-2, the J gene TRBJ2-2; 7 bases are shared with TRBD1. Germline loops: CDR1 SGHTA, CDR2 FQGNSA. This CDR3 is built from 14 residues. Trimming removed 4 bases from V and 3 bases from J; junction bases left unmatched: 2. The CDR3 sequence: CASSSGQHTGELFF. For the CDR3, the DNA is TGTGCCAGCAGCTCGGGACAGCACACCGGGGAGCTGTTTTTT.

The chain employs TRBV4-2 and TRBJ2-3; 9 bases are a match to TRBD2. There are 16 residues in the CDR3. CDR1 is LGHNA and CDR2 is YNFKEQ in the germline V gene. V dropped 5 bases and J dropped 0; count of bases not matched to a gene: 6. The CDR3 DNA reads TGTGCCAGCAGCACCCGGACTAGCGAGAGCACAGATACGCAGTATTTT. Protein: CASSTRTSESTDTQYF.

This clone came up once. The CDR3 DNA is TGTGCCAGCAGCGTGGGTAGCGGGAGCTCCTACAATGAGCAGTTCTTC. Translated, it gives CASSVGSGSSYNEQFF. The V call is TRBV9, the J call TRBJ2-1, with TRBD2 matching 9 bases. This CDR3 has 16 residues. Germline V gives CDR1 SGDLS, CDR2 YYNGEE. V shed 2 bases and J 0 bases; nucleotides not matched to a gene: 3. Together with reference TRBV9 and TRBJ2-1, the CDR3 gives the full variable domain: DSGVTQTPKHLITATGQRVTLRCSPRSGDLSVYWYQQSLDQGLQFLIQYYNGEERAKGNILERFSAQQFPDLHSELNLSSLELGDSALYFCASSVGSGSSYNEQFFGPGTRLTVL.

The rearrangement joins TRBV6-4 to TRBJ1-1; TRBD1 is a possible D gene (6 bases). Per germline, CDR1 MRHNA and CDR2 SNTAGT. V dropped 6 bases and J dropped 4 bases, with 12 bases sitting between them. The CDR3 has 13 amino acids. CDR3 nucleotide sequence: TGTGCCAGCAGGGGGGGGACATTCACTGAAGCTTTCTTT. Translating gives CASRGGTFTEAFF.

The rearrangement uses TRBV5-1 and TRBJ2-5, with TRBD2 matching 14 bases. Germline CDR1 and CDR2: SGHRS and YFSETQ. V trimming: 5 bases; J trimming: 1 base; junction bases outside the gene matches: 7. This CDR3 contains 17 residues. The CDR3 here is CASRFGLAGGVQETQYF. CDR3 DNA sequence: TGCGCCAGCAGGTTTGGACTAGCGGGAGGAGTCCAAGAGACCCAGTACTTC. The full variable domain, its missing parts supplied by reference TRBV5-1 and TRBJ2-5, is KAGVTQTPRYLIKTRGQQVTLSCSPISGHRSVSWYQQTPGQGLQFLFEYFSETQRNKGNFPGRFSGRQFSNSRSEMNVSTLELGDSALYLCASRFGLAGGVQETQYFGPGTRLLVL.

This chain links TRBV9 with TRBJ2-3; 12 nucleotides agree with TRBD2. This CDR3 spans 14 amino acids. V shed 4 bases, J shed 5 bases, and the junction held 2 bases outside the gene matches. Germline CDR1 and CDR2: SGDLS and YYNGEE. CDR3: CASSTSGGIDTQYF. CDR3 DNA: TGTGCCAGCAGCACTAGCGGGGGGATAGATACGCAGTATTTT.

The CDR3 spells CASSFLGVYGYTF. In nucleotides, the CDR3 is TGTGCCAGCAGTTTTCTTGGGGTCTATGGCTACACCTTC. The chain joins TRBV28 to TRBJ1-2; D unclear. Germline lookup yields CDR1 MDHEN and CDR2 SYDVKM. V gave up 3 bases and J gave up 4 bases, with 9 bases separating them. The CDR3 runs to 13 residues.

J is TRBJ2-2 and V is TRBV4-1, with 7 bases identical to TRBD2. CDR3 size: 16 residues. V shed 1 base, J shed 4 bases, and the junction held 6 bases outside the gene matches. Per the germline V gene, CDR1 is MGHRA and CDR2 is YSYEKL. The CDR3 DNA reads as TGCGCCAGCAGCCAAGGGGGAGGGGCAGGCACCGGGGAGCTGTTTTTT. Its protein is CASSQGGGAGTGELFF.

The CDR3 protein is CASRGMGDTEAFF. The CDR3 bases are TGTGCCAGTAGAGGGATGGGTGATACTGAAGCTTTCTTT. The V call is TRBV19, the J call TRBJ1-1; the D is unclear. The ends were cut back, 6 bases at V and 5 bases at J, with 13 bases in the middle. The CDR3 consists of 13 residues. CDR1 is LNHDA and CDR2 is SQIVND in the germline V gene (reference sequence). Filled out from reference TRBV19 and TRBJ1-1, the complete variable domain reads DGGITQSPKYLFRKEGQNVTLSCEQNLNHDAMYWYRQDPGQGLRLIYYSQIVNDFQKGDIAEGYSVSREKKESFPLTVTSAQKNPTAFYLCASRGMGDTEAFFGQGTRLTVV.

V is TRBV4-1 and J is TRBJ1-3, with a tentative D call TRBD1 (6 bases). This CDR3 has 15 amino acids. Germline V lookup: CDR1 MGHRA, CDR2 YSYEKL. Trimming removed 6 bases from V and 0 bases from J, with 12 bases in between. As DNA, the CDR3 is TGCGCCAGCAGACCGGACAGTACCTCTGGAAACACCATATATTTT. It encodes CASRPDSTSGNTIYF.

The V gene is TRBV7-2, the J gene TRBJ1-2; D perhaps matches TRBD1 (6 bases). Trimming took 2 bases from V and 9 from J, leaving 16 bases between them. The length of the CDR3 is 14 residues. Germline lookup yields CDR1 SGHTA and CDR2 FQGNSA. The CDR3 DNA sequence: TGTGCCAGCAGCTTAAGTGGGGGGCAGGGAAGCTACACCTTC. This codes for CASSLSGGQGSYTF.

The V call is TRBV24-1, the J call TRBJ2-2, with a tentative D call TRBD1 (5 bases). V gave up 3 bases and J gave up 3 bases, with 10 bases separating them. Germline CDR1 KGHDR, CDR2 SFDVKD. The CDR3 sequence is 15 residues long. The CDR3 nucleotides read TGTGCCACCAGTGATGCTTCAGGGTACACCGGGGAGCTGTTTTTT. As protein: CATSDASGYTGELFF.

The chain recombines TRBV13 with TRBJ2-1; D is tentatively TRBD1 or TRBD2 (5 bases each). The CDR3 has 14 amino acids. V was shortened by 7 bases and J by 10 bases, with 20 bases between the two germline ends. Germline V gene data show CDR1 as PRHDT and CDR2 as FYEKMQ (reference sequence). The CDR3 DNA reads TGTGCCAGCACCCAAGCCGGGACGGCGGTCGAGCAGTTCTTC. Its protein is CASTQAGTAVEQFF.

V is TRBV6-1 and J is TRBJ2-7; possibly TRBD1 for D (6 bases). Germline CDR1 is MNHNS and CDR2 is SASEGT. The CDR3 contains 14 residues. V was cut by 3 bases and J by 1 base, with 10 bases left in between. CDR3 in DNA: TGTGCCAGCAGTGAGACAGGATTTTCCTACGAGCAGTACTTC. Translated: CASSETGFSYEQYF.

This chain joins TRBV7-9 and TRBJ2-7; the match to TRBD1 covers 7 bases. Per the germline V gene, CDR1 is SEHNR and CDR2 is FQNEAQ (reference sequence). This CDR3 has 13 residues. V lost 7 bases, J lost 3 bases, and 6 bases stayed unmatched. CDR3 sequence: CASTLGDSYEQYV. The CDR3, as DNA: TGTGCCAGCACCCTAGGGGACAGCTACGAGCAGTACGTC.

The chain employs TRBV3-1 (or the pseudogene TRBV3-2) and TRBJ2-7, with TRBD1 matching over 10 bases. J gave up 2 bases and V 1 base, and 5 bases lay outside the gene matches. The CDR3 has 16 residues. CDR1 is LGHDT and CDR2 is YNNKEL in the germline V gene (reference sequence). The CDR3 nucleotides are TGTGCCAGCAGCCAAGGACAGGGGGCGAGCGCCTACGAGCAGTACTTC. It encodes CASSQGQGASAYEQYF.

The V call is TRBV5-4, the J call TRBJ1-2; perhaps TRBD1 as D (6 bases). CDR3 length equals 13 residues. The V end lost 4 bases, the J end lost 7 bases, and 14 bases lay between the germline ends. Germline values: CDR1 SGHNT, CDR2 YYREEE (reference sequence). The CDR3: CASSTKGGGGYTF. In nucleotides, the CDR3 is TGTGCCAGCAGCACTAAGGGGGGAGGTGGCTACACCTTC.

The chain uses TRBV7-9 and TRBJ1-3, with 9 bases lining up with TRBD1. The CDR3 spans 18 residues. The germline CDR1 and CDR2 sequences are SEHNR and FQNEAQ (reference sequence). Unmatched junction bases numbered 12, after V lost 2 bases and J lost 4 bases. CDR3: CASSLWARDRVGGNTIYF. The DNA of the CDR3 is TGTGCCAGCAGCTTATGGGCGCGGGACAGGGTTGGCGGAAACACCATATATTTT.

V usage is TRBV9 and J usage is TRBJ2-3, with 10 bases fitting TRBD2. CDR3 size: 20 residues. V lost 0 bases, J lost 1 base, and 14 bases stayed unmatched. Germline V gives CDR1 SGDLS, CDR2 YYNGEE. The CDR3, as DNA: TGTGCCAGCAGCGTAGCTACGTCGAGCGGGGGGGGCCGCGGCACAGATACGCAGTATTTT. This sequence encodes CASSVATSSGGGRGTDTQYF.

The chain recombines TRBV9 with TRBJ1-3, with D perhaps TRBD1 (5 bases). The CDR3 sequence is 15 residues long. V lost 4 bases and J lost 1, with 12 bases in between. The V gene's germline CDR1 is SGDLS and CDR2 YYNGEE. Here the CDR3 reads CASSPSQGSGNTIYF. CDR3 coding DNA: TGTGCCAGCAGCCCCTCTCAGGGTTCTGGAAACACCATATATTTT.

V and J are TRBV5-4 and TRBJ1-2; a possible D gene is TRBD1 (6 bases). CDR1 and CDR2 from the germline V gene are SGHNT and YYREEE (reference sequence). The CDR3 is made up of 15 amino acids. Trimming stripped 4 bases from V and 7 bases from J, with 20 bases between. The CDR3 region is CASSASGTGATGYTF. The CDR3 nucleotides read TGTGCCAGCAGCGCGTCCGGGACGGGGGCTACTGGCTACACCTTC.

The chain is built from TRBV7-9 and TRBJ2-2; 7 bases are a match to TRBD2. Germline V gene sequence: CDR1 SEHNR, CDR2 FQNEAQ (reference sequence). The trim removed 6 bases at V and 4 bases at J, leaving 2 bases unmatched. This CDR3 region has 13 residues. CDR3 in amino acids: CASRGGVTGELFF. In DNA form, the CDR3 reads TGTGCCAGCAGGGGAGGGGTCACCGGGGAGCTGTTTTTT.